Detailed here is one T cell receptor beta chain. How the authors handled the data: Estimation of nucleated cell counts relied on the amplification of reference gene primers. The protocol was immunoSEQ multiplex PCR, while the TCRdb copy is restricted to in-frame clones and leaves out a portion. D and trimming were read from the DNA, whereas the V and J calls and clone size are those reported in that table. The sample holds approximately 250,000 clones; approximately 90% are singletons and the top ten take over 4%. This sample is drawn from a study of blood T cell repertoires in COVID-19. Across the study: Researchers got acute and convalescent COVID-19 samples from the United States, Italy and Spain. Sources were T cells, B-cell-depleted T cells, or PBMCs; the material itself was cDNA or gDNA.

With V trimmed by 5 bases and J by 4 bases, 6 bases remained unmatched. The germline V gene has CDR1 SGHRS and CDR2 YFSETQ. This CDR3 region has 15 residues. Residents of 24 US areas, aged roughly 18 to 89 years, made up the participants. The sequence was obtained from a woman in her twenties or thirties with acute COVID-19. Specimen: PBMCs or T cells enriched from blood (not recorded which). The V call is TRBV5-1, the J call TRBJ1-1; 12 nucleotides match TRBD1. CDR3 nucleotide sequence: TGCGCCAGCAGTTCGGGACAGGGGGCCGGCACTGAAGCTTTCTTT. Translating gives CASSSGQGAGTEAFF.